The next 10 T cell receptor beta chains were all read from a single sample in a study of spatial heterogeneity in lung cancer (dated by TCRdb to 2018 to 2020). Broader findings and caveats from the paper: The number of expanded intratumoral alpha and beta TCRs correlated with the tumor nonsynonymous mutation count.

These receptors' antigens are unknown. The time point label corresponds to: sample taken at primary tumor resection. The library was made by 5' RACE. Sequencer: NextSeq 500. Clones were called with MiXCR by TCRdb after fastp trimmed the public reads at Q25, and only in-frame beta chains were retained. CDR3 protein duplicates are merged, each entry listing the most common genes and DNA. This sample gives around 100,000 distinct CDR3 sequences in total; 4.4% of them show up just once. 21% of the sample belongs to the ten largest clones. The sample here was lung tumor tissue, taken at surgery. These receptors were obtained from a male donor with early-stage non-small cell lung cancer.

There are many counts of this clonotype. The chain couples TRBV10-3 to TRBJ1-5; D might be TRBD1 (5 bases). Trimming stripped 9 bases from V and 2 bases from J, with 20 bases between. The CDR3 runs 16 residues. The germline gives CDR1 ENHRY, CDR2 SYGVKD. The CDR3 loop reads CAISPGGAEGNQPQHF. The CDR3 region has the DNA TGTGCCATTTCCCCGGGAGGGGCGGAGGGCAATCAGCCCCAGCATTTT.

This clonotype has a count of ten or more. The chain links TRBV6-2 or TRBV6-3 to TRBJ2-3; D is unresolved. V lost 5 bases and J lost 5, with 8 bases in between. CDR1 and CDR2 from the germline V gene are MNHEY and SVGEGT. This CDR3 region has 12 residues. CDR3 in DNA: TGTGCCAGCAGTGGCACAGTAGATACGCAGTATTTT. Residues: CASSGTVDTQYF.

The chain uses TRBV30 and TRBJ2-7; D may be TRBD1 or TRBD2 (5 bases each). Germline CDR1 GTSNPN, CDR2 SVGIG (reference sequence). The germline V and J ends were trimmed by 5 bases and 5 bases, with 19 bases remaining between them. CDR3 size: 14 residues. CDR3 nucleotides: TGTGCCTGGCGTAAGGGACCATGGTCCCACGAGCAGTACTTC. It is translated as CAWRKGPWSHEQYF.

This clonotype was recorded at least ten times. V is TRBV20-1 and J is TRBJ2-7; a weak D match, TRBD2 (6 bases). V dropped 6 bases and J dropped 3 bases, with 18 bases sitting between them. The germline V gene has CDR1 DFQATT and CDR2 SNEGSKA (reference sequence). The CDR3 extends over 14 amino acids. DNA of the CDR3: TGCAGTGCCTCCGTCGGGGGTGACCTCTACGAGCAGTACTTC. Its translation is CSASVGGDLYEQYF.

The chain employs TRBV14 and TRBJ2-7; 13 nucleotides agree with TRBD2. V dropped 4 bases and J dropped 4; count of bases not matched to a gene: 7. This CDR3 comprises 16 residues. The germline CDR1 and CDR2 sequences are SGHDN and FVKESK. The CDR3 loop reads CASSLRGLAGEYEQYF. CDR3 nucleotide sequence: TGTGCCAGCAGCCTCCGAGGACTAGCGGGAGAGTACGAGCAGTACTTC.

In its sample, this clonotype was seen many times. V gene TRBV6-6 combines with J gene TRBJ1-3; D is unresolved. The CDR3 sequence is 15 residues long. CDR1 is MNHNY and CDR2 is SVGAGI in the germline V gene (reference sequence). Trimming cost V 4 bases and J 4 bases, with 14 bases left between them. CDR3 in DNA: TGTGCCAGCAGTTGGGTCGGTTTGGACGGAAACACCATATATTTT. Translating it yields CASSWVGLDGNTIYF.

The chain has TRBV5-1 and TRBJ2-4; D perhaps matches TRBD1 (6 bases). CDR1 is SGHRS and CDR2 is YFSETQ in the germline V gene. The germline V and J ends were trimmed by 3 bases and 1 base, with 8 bases remaining between them. CDR3 length equals 14 residues. The CDR3 is CASSSGDAKNIQYF. DNA for the CDR3: TGCGCCAGCAGCTCAGGGGACGCCAAAAACATTCAGTACTTC.

Ten or more counts support this clonotype. The chain combines TRBV6-6 with TRBJ1-1, with D possibly matching TRBD1 (6 bases). This CDR3 contains 12 residues. CDR1 is MNHNY and CDR2 is SVGAGI in the germline V gene (reference sequence). V was cut by 4 bases and J by 7 bases, with 10 bases left in between. CDR3 amino acids: CASSFGQIEAFF. The CDR3 nucleotides read TGTGCCAGCAGTTTCGGACAGATTGAAGCTTTCTTT.

At least ten counts were recorded for this clonotype. The V and J genes are TRBV3-1 and TRBJ2-1; no firm D call. The CDR3 totals 14 residues. Between the trimmed V and J ends, which lost 1 base and 4 bases, there was a span of 8 bases. Per germline, CDR1 LGHDT and CDR2 YNNKEL (reference sequence). The CDR3 spells CASSQVGNYNEQFF. The CDR3 DNA reads as TGTGCCAGCAGCCAAGTGGGGAATTACAATGAGCAGTTCTTC.

This clonotype was detected many times. This chain joins TRBV6-6 and TRBJ2-7, with 11 bases aligning to TRBD2. The V and J ends lost 5 bases and 6 bases, in that order; junction bases with no gene match: 9. Germline assignment: CDR1 MNHNY and CDR2 SVGAGI (reference sequence). There are 15 residues in the CDR3. CDR3 sequence: CASSPLTSGKAEQYF. In nucleotides, the CDR3 is TGTGCCAGCAGTCCCCTGACTAGCGGGAAAGCCGAGCAGTACTTC.